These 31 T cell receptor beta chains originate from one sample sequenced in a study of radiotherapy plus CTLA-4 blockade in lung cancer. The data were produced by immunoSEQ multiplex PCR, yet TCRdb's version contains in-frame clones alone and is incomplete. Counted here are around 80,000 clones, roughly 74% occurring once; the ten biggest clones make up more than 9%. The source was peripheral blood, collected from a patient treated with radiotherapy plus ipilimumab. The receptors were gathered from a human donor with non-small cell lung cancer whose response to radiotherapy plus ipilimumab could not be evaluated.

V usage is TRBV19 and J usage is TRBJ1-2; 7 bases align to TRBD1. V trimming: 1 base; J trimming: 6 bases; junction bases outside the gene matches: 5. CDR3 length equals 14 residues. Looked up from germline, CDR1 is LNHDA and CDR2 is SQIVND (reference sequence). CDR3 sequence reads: CASSIGQGGHGYTF. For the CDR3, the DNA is TGTGCCAGTAGTATAGGACAGGGAGGCCATGGCTACACCTTC.

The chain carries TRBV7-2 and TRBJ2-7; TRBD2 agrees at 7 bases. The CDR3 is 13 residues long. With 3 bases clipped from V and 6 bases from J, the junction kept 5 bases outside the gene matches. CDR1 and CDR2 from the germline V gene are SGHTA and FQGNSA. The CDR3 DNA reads TGTGCCAGCAGCTTCCTGGGGGGGGGCGAGCAGTACTTC. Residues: CASSFLGGGEQYF.

The CDR3 coding sequence is TGTGCCAGTAGTCCTCTGCCTCGTGGACAGGGTCAAAACACCGGGGAGCTGTTTTTT. Protein sequence: CASSPLPRGQGQNTGELFF. The V and J genes are TRBV19 and TRBJ2-2, with 8 bases identical to TRBD1. V shed 5 bases and J 2 bases; nucleotides not matched to a gene: 16. The CDR3 runs to 19 residues. Germline values: CDR1 LNHDA, CDR2 SQIVND (reference sequence).

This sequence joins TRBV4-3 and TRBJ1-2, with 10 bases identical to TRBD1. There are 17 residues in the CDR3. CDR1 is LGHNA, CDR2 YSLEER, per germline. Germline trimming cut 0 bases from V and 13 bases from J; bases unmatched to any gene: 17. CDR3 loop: CASSQEAPDRGRGAPTF. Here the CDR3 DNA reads TGCGCCAGCAGCCAAGAGGCCCCCGACAGGGGGCGCGGAGCTCCCACCTTC.

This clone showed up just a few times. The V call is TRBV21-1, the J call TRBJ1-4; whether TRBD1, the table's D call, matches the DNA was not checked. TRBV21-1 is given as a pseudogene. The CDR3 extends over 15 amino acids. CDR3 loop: CASSLGWTLNEKLFF. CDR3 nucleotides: TGTGCCAGCAGCCTGGGTTGGACACTCAATGAAAAACTGTTTTTT.

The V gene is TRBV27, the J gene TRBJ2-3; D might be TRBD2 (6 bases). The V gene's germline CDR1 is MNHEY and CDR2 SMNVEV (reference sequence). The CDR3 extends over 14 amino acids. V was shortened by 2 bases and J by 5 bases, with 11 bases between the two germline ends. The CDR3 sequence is CASSLVRGGDTQYF. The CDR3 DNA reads TGTGCCAGCAGTTTAGTGCGGGGTGGAGATACGCAGTATTTT.

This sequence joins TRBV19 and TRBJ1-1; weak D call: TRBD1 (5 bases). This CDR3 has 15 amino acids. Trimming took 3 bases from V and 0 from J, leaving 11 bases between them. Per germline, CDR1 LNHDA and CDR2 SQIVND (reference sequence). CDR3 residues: CASSILGLLNTEAFF. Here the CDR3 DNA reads TGTGCCAGTAGTATCTTGGGACTCCTGAACACTGAAGCTTTCTTT.

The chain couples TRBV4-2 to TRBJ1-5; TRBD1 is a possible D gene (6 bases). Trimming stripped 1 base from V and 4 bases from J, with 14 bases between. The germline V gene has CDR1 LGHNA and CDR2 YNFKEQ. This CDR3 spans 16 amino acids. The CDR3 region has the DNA TGTGCCAGCAGCCAAGTATCATACCAGGGGAATCAGCCCCAGCATTTT. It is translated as CASSQVSYQGNQPQHF.

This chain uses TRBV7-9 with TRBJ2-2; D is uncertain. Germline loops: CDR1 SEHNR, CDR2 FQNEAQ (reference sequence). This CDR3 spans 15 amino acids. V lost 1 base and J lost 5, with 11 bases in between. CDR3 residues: CASSLVLSRTGELFF. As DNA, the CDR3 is TGTGCCAGCAGCTTAGTACTAAGCCGGACCGGGGAGCTGTTTTTT.

The CDR3 sequence: CASNSGRGSGGTGELFF. The DNA of the CDR3 is TGTGCCAGCAACTCAGGCAGGGGTAGCGGGGGAACCGGGGAGCTGTTTTTT. The V and J genes are TRBV11-3 and TRBJ2-2, with 9 bases identical to TRBD2. The germline V gene encodes CDR1 SGHNT and CDR2 YENEEA. The CDR3 extends over 17 amino acids. V was clipped by 7 bases and J by 5 bases; unmatched bases: 14.

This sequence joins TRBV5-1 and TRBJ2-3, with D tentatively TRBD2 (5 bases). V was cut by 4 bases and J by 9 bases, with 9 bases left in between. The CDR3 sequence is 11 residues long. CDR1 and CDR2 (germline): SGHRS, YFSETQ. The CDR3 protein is CASSETTTQYF. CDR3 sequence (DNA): TGCGCCAGCAGCGAGACTACAACGCAGTATTTT. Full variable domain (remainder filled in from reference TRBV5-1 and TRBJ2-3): KAGVTQTPRYLIKTRGQQVTLSCSPISGHRSVSWYQQTPGQGLQFLFEYFSETQRNKGNFPGRFSGRQFSNSRSEMNVSTLELGDSALYLCASSETTTQYFGPGTRLTVL.

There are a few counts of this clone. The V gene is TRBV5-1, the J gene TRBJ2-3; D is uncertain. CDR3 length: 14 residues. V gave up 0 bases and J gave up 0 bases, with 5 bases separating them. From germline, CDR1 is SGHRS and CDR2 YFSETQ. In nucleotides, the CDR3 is TGCGCCAGCAGCTTGGGACTGAGCACAGATACGCAGTATTTT. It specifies CASSLGLSTDTQYF.

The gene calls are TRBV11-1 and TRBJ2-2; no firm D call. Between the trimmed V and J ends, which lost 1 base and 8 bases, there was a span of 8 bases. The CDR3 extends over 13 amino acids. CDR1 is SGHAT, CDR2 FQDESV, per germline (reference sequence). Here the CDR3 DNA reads TGTGCCAGCAGCTTAGAAATTCTAGGGGAGCTGTTTTTT. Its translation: CASSLEILGELFF.

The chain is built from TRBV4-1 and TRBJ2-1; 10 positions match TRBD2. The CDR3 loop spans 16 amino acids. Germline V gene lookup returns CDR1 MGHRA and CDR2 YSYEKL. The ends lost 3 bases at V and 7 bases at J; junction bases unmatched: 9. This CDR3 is CASSHRAGGFGNEQFF. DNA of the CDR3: TGCGCCAGCAGCCACCGAGCGGGAGGGTTTGGTAATGAGCAGTTCTTC.

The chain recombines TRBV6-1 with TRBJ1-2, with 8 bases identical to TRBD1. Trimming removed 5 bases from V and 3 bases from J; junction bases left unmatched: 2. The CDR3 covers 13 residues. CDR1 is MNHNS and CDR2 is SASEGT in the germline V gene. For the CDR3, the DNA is TGTGCCAGCAGTCCGACAGGGGACTATGGCTACACCTTC. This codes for CASSPTGDYGYTF.

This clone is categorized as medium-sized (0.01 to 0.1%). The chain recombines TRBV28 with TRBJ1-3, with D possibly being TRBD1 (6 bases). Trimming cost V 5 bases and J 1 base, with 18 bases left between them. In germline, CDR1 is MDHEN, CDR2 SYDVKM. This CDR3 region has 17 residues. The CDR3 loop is CASSPTGLGLSGNTIYF. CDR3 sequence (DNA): TGTGCCAGCAGTCCAACAGGGCTGGGGCTTTCTGGAAACACCATATATTTT. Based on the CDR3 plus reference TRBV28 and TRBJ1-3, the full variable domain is DVKVTQSSRYLVKRTGEKVFLECVQDMDHENMFWYRQDPGLGLRLIYFSYDVKMKEKGDIPEGYSVSREKKERFSLILESASTNQTSMYLCASSPTGLGLSGNTIYFGEGSWLTVV.

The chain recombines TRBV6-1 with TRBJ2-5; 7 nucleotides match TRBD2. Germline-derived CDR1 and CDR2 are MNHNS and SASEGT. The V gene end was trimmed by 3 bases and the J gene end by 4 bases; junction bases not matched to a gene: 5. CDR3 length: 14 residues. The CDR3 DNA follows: TGTGCCAGCAGTGAGGCGCGGGGGACAGAGACCCAGTACTTC. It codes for CASSEARGTETQYF.

CDR3 in DNA: TGCGCCAGCAGGACGGGACTAGCGGGAGAAACCGGGGAGCTGTTTTTT. Residues: CASRTGLAGETGELFF. V usage is TRBV5-1 and J usage is TRBJ2-2; TRBD2 matches at 14 bases. In germline, CDR1 is SGHRS, CDR2 YFSETQ. This CDR3 spans 16 amino acids. The V and J ends lost 5 bases and 5 bases, in that order; junction bases with no gene match: 5.

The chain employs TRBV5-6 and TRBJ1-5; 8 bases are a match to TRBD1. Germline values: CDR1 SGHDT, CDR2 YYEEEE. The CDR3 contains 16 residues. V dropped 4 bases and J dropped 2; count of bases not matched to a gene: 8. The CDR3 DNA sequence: TGTGCCAGCAGCCTAACCCTGGGACAGGGCAATCAGCCCCAGCATTTT. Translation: CASSLTLGQGNQPQHF.

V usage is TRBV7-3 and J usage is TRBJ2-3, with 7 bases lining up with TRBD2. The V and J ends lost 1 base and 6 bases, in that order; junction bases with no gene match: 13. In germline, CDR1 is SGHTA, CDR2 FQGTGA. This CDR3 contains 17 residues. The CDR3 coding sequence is TGTGCCAGCAGCTTAAGTACCCGGCTAGCGGTGACCGATACGCAGTATTTT. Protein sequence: CASSLSTRLAVTDTQYF.

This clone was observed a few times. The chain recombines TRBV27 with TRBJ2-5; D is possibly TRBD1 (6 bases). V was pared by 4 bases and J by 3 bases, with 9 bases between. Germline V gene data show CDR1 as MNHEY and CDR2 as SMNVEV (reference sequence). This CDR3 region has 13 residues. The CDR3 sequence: CASSSYREETQYF. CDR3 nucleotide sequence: TGTGCCAGCAGTTCCTACAGGGAAGAGACCCAGTACTTC.

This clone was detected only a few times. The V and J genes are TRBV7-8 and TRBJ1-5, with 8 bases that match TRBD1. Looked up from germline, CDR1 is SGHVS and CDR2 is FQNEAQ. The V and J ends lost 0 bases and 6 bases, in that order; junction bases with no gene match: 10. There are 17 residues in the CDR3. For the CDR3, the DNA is TGTGCCAGCAGCTTAGCGGGCGGGACAGGATTCGGTCAGCCCCAGCATTTT. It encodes CASSLAGGTGFGQPQHF.

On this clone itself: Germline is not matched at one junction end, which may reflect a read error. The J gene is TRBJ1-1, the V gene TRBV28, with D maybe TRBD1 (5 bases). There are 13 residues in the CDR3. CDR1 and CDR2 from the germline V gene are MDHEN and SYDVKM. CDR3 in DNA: TGTGCCAGCAGCTCCTTGAGGCGGGACGGTCTGGACTTT. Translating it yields CASSSLRRDGLDF.

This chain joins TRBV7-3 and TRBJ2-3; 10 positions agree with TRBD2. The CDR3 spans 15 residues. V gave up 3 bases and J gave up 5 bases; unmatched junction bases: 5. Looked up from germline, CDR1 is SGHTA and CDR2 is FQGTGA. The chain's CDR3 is CASSFLAGDLDTQYF. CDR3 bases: TGTGCCAGCAGCTTCCTAGCGGGAGACTTAGATACGCAGTATTTT.

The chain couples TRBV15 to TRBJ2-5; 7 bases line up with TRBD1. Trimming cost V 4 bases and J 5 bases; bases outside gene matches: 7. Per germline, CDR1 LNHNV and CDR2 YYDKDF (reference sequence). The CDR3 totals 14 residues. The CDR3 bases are TGTGCCACCAGCACAGACAGGGTCGTGGAGACCCAGTACTTC. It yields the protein CATSTDRVVETQYF.

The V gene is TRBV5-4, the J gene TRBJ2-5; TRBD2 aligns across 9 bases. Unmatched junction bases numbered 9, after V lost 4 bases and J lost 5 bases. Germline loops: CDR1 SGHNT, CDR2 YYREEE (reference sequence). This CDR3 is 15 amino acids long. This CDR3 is CASSQAGGQRETQYF. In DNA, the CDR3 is TGTGCCAGCAGCCAGGCGGGGGGGCAGAGGGAGACCCAGTACTTC.

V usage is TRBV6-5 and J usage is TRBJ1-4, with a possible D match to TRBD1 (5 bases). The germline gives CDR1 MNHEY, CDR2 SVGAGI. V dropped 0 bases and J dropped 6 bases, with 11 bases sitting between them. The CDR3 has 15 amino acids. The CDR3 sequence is CASSYSAGRHEKLFF. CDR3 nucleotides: TGTGCCAGCAGTTACTCGGCAGGGAGGCATGAAAAACTGTTTTTT.

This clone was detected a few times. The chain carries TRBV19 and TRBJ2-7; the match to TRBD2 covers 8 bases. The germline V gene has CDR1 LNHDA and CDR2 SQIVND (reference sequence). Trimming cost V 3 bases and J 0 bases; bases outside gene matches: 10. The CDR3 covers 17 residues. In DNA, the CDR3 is TGTGCCAGTAGTATTAAGTCGGCGGGAGGCTTCTCCTACGAGCAGTACTTC. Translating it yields CASSIKSAGGFSYEQYF.

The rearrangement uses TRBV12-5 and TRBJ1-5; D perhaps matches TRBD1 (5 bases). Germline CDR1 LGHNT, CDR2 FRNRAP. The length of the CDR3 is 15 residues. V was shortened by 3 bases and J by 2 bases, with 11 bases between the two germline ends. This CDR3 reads CASGFNLGGNQPQHF. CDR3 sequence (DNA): TGTGCTAGTGGTTTTAACCTAGGGGGCAATCAGCCCCAGCATTTT.

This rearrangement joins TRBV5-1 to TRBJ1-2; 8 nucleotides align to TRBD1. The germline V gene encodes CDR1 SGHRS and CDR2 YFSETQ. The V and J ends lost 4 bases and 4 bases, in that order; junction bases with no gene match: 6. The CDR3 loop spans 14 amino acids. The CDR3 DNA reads TGCGCCAGCAGCCCCGGGACAGGAGGCTATGGCTACACCTTC. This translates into CASSPGTGGYGYTF.

The CDR3 region is CASSSRLYSGITDTQYF. The CDR3, as DNA: TGCGCCAGCAGCTCCCGGCTGTACAGTGGAATCACAGATACGCAGTATTTT. V gene TRBV5-1 combines with J gene TRBJ2-3; D is uncertain. CDR3 size: 17 residues. From germline, CDR1 is SGHRS and CDR2 YFSETQ. V dropped 3 bases and J dropped 2 bases, with 19 bases sitting between them.